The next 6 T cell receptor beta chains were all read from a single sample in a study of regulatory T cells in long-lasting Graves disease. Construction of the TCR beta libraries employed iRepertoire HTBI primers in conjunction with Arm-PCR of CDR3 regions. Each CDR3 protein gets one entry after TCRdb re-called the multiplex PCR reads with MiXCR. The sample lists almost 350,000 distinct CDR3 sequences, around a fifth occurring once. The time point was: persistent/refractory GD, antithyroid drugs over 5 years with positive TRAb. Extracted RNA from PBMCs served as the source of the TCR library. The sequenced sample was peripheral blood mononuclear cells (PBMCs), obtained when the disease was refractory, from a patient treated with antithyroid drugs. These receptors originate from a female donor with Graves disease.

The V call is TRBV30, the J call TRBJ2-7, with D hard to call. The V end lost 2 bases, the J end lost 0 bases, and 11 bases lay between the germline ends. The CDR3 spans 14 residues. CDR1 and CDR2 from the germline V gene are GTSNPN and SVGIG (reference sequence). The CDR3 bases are TGTGCCTGGAGTAATCGGGCGTCCTCCTACGAGCAGTACTTC. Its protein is CAWSNRASSYEQYF.

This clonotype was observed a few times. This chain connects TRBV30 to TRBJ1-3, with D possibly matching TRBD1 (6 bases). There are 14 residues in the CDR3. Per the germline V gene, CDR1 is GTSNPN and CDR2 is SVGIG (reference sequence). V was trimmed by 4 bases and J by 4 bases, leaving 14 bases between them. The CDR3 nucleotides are TGTGCCTGGAATGATGGACAGCCCGGAAACACCATATATTTT. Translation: CAWNDGQPGNTIYF.

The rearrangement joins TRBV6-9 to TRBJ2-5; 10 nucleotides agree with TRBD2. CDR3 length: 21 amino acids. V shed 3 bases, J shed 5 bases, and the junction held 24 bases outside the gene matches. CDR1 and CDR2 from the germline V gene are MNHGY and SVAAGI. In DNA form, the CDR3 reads TGTGCCAGCAGTTACAGCGGGGGGGGGGGGGGGGGGGGGGGGGGGGGGGAGACCCAGTACTTC. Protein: CASSYSGGGGGGGGGGETQYF.

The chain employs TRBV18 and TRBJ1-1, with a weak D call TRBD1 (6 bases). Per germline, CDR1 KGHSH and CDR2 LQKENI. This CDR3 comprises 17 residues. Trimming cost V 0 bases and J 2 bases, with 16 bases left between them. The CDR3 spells CASSPPSPRTANTEAFF. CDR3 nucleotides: TGTGCCAGCTCACCACCATCCCCCCGGACAGCAAACACTGAAGCTTTCTTT.

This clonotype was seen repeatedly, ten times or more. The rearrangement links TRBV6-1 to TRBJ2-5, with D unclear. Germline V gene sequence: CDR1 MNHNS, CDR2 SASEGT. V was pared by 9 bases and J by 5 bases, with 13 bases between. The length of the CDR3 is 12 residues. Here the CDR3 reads CASSTGSETQYF. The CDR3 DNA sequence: TGTGCCAGTTCCACCGGCAGTGAGACCCAGTACTTC.

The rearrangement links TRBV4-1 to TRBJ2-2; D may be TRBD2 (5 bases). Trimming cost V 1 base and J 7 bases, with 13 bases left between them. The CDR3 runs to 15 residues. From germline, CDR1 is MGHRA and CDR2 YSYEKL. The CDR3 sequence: CASSQGVARSGELFF. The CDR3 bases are TGCGCCAGCAGCCAAGGGGTAGCGAGGAGCGGGGAGCTGTTTTTT.